The rows below give T cell receptor beta chains drawn from one sample of a study of blood T cells in healthy people across ages. TCRdb reprocessed the 5' RACE reads with MiXCR, giving one entry per CDR3 protein. Here the sample spans 1.6 million or so distinct CDR3 sequences, 30% to 40% being singletons. Sample: blood. These receptors were collected from a woman younger than 45 in good health. Each CDR3 is given with its conserved first and last residue. The D gene is left open where the match is weak. Clone size is not always given. Where it is, it says once, few, many or a class for expanded clones.

V gene,J gene,clone size,D gene,CDR3 DNA,CDR3 protein
TRBV6-2/TRBV6-3,TRBJ2-3,-,-,TGTGCCAGCAGTTACGGAGGACCAACTAGCACAGATACGCAGTATTTT,CASSYGGPTSTDTQYF
TRBV27,TRBJ2-7,few,-,TGTGCCAGCAGTTCATCGACAGCTGTGGGAACCCACTACGAGCAGTACTTC,CASSSSTAVGTHYEQYF
TRBV5-1,TRBJ2-3,-,-,TGCGCCAGCAGCTTGTCAGTGGGGTCTAGCACAGATACGCAGTATTTT,CASSLSVGSSTDTQYF
TRBV29-1,TRBJ2-1,many,-,TGCAGCGTTAGGTCGCCGGGCAATGAGCAGTTCTTC,CSVRSPGNEQFF
TRBV20-1,TRBJ2-1,-,TRBD2,TGCGGCGGGGGGAAGTACAATGAGCAGTTCTTC,CGGGKYNEQFF
TRBV20-1,TRBJ1-1,-,-,TGCAGTGCCCGTCCTCCGGCCGCGGGAGCTTTCTTT,CSARPPAAGAFF
TRBV10-3,TRBJ1-6,few,-,TGTGCCATCAGTGAGCACGAGTATAATTCACCCCTCCACTTT,CAISEHEYNSPLHF
TRBV25-1,TRBJ2-5,-,-,TGTGCCAGCAGTGAATGGGGCCCGGGACCCTTCCAAGAGACCCAGTACTTC,CASSEWGPGPFQETQYF
TRBV2,TRBJ2-7,few,TRBD1,TGTGCCAGCAGTGACAGGGACAGGGCGGAGCAGTACTTC,CASSDRDRAEQYF
TRBV28,TRBJ1-5,-,TRBD1,TGTGCCAGCAACGACAGGGTTAGCAATCAGCCCCAGCATTTT,CASNDRVSNQPQHF
TRBV11-2,TRBJ2-5,few,TRBD2,TGTGCCAGCAGCTTAGAAGGGACTAGCGGGGCGGAGACCCAGTACTTC,CASSLEGTSGAETQYF
TRBV3-1,TRBJ2-7,few,-,TGTGCCAGCAGCTCCCACCTTCGAACCCAAGGGACGGAGCAGTACTTC,CASSSHLRTQGTEQYF
TRBV20-1,TRBJ1-1,-,-,TGCAGTGCTAGGGGAACCTCAGGGGACACTGAAGCTTTCTTT,CSARGTSGDTEAFF
TRBV2,TRBJ2-6,-,-,TGTGCCAGACAGGAAGTCTATGGGGCCAACGTCCTGACTTTC,CARQEVYGANVLTF
TRBV5-1,TRBJ2-1,few,-,TGCGCCAGCAGCGCACCGGCTATCCTCAATGAGCAGTTCTTC,CASSAPAILNEQFF
TRBV7-9,TRBJ1-2,few,TRBD1,TGTGCCAGCAGCGGGTCGGGACAGATGGTGGCCGTAGACTATGGCTACACCTTC,CASSGSGQMVAVDYGYTF
TRBV30,TRBJ1-2,-,-,TGTGCCTGGAGTGGACAGAATTACAACTATGGCTACACCTTC,CAWSGQNYNYGYTF
TRBV27,TRBJ2-1,-,-,TGTGCCAGCAGTCCATACACTAGAGGCGGGGATGAGCAGTTCTTC,CASSPYTRGGDEQFF
TRBV12-3/TRBV12-4,TRBJ2-3,-,-,TGTGCCAGCAGTTTTACAGGGTATACGCAGTATTTT,CASSFTGYTQYF
TRBV5-1,TRBJ2-1,few,TRBD1,TGCGCCAGCAGCTTCCAGGACAGGGCGGTTGAGCAGTTCTTC,CASSFQDRAVEQFF
TRBV25-1,TRBJ1-2,-,-,TGTGCCAGCAGTGACAGACAGGCAAGGTACACCTTC,CASSDRQARYTF
TRBV11-2,TRBJ1-5,-,-,TGTGCCAGCAGCTTTGAGAATAGCAATCAGCCCCAGCATTTT,CASSFENSNQPQHF
TRBV10-3,TRBJ1-5,-,TRBD1,TGTGCCATCAGTGAACAGGGGGCGGGTCAGCCCCAGCATTTT,CAISEQGAGQPQHF
TRBV4-1,TRBJ2-5,few,-,TGCGCCAGCAGCCGCAACCAAGAGACCCGGTACTTC,CASSRNQETRYF
TRBV11-2,TRBJ2-3,-,TRBD1,TGTGCCAGCAGCTTGGGTGTTTGGGCAGGGGGCAGTGTGAAGACAGATACGCAGTATTTT,CASSLGVWAGGSVKTDTQYF
TRBV7-2,TRBJ2-1,-,TRBD2,TGTGCCAGTACCCGGGGGGGTATTGAGCAGTTCTTC,CASTRGGIEQFF
TRBV12-3/TRBV12-4,TRBJ2-2,few,-,TGTGCCAGCAGTATCGGAACCGGGGAGCTGTTTTTT,CASSIGTGELFF
TRBV27,TRBJ2-1,-,-,TGTGCCAGCAGTCTCGTGTCGGAGACGTACAATGAGCAGTTCTTC,CASSLVSETYNEQFF
TRBV6-5,TRBJ1-6,-,-,TGTGCCAGCAGTTACGGGACGGTCGATAATTCACCCCTCCACTTT,CASSYGTVDNSPLHF
TRBV7-2,TRBJ2-7,few,TRBD1,TGTGCCAGCAGCTTAGCCCCAGGGGGCTATTACGAGCAGTACTTC,CASSLAPGGYYEQYF
TRBV10-3,TRBJ2-1,-,TRBD2,TGTGCCAGCACTAGCGTCAATGAGCAGTTCTTC,CASTSVNEQFF
TRBV4-1,TRBJ1-1,-,TRBD1,TGCGCCAGCAGCCAAGATCGTACAGGGGGCACTGAAGCTTTCTTT,CASSQDRTGGTEAFF
TRBV6-1,TRBJ2-5,-,-,TGTGCCACCTCACTAGTTAGAGAGACCCAGTACTTC,CATSLVRETQYF
TRBV6-1,TRBJ2-3,few,TRBD2,TGTGCCACCTCGTGGGGGGGGAGAGATACGCAGTATTTT,CATSWGGRDTQYF
TRBV20-1,TRBJ1-5,-,TRBD1,TGCAGTGCTGGGACAGTTTATCAGCCCCAGCATTTT,CSAGTVYQPQHF
TRBV11-2,TRBJ2-7,few,-,TGTGCCAGCAGCTTTGTCGACGAGCAGTACTTC,CASSFVDEQYF
TRBV11-2,TRBJ1-1,-,-,TGTGCCAGCAGCTCGGGCGGCAGTCAGAACACTGAAGCTTTCTTT,CASSSGGSQNTEAFF
TRBV10-3,TRBJ2-7,few,TRBD1,TGTGCCATCAGTGGGGGACAGGGGAGGTACGAGCAGTACTTC,CAISGGQGRYEQYF
TRBV6-1,TRBJ2-5,-,-,TGTGCCAGCAGTGAAGAAGAACCAGCGGTGTGGGAGACCCAGTACTTC,CASSEEEPAVWETQYF
TRBV9,TRBJ2-7,many,TRBD1,TGTGCCAGCAGCCCGTCGGGGACAGCTTACGAGCAGTACTTC,CASSPSGTAYEQYF
TRBV20-1,TRBJ1-5,-,TRBD1,TGCAGTGCACGGTCAGGGACAGGGGTCAATCAGCCCCAGCATTTT,CSARSGTGVNQPQHF
TRBV4-1,TRBJ2-3,-,TRBD1,TGCGCCAGCAGCCAAGAGCTCGGACAGGGGCTCACAGATACGCAGTATTTT,CASSQELGQGLTDTQYF
TRBV5-1,TRBJ2-7,-,-,TGCGCCAGCAGCTGGCGGGCCGTCGGGACACTGGGTGGAGGCGAGCAGTACTTC,CASSWRAVGTLGGGEQYF